This TCR beta chain was retrieved from a study of response to subunit inactivated influenza vaccine. Whole-study results and caveats: New T cells are recruited in small numbers by each seasonal influenza vaccination, according to the authors' suggestion.

This clonotype was picked up many times. The antigen is undetermined. TCRdb called the RT-PCR reads again in MiXCR, with one record for every CDR3 protein. The data hold hundreds of thousands of distinct CDR3 sequences, with 13% to 15% observed a single time. Germline CDR1 and CDR2: SGHRS and YFSETQ. Trimming took 0 bases from V and 0 from J, leaving 8 bases between them. The CDR3 has 15 residues. J is TRBJ2-3 and V is TRBV5-1; D unresolved. The sample here was PBMCs from blood, taken 14 days before vaccination. This receptor was taken from a man aged 50-60 years who received an inactivated influenza vaccine. The CDR3 is CASSLVGRSTDTQYF. CDR3 DNA sequence: TGCGCCAGCAGCTTGGTCGGACGTAGCACAGATACGCAGTATTTT.